The 8 T cell receptor beta chains presented below share a single source sample, sequenced in a study of cytomegalovirus exposure and HLA in healthy donors. Use of 60 Vbeta and 13 Jbeta primers characterized the PCR. Profiling relied on immunoSEQ multiplex PCR, and the TCRdb table lists in-frame clones only, not all of them. In the table there are 150,000 to 200,000 clones, around 81% of which are singletons. Specimen: PBMCs. The source of these receptors is a woman in her 30s in good health and CMV-seropositive.

The J gene is TRBJ1-2, the V gene TRBV25-1; the D gene is possibly TRBD1 (5 bases). From germline, CDR1 is MGHDK and CDR2 SYGVNS. Trimming took 2 bases from V and 9 from J, leaving 16 bases between them. This CDR3 is built from 14 residues. The CDR3 sequence is CASSELGPQGSYTF. CDR3 nucleotide sequence: TGTGCCAGCAGTGAACTCGGGCCCCAGGGAAGCTACACCTTC.

This clone was seen a handful of times. This sequence joins TRBV5-1 and TRBJ1-1; perhaps TRBD1 as D (6 bases). The CDR3 has 15 residues. The germline CDR1 and CDR2 sequences are SGHRS and YFSETQ. The germline V and J ends were trimmed by 0 bases and 0 bases, with 9 bases remaining between them. CDR3 protein: CASSLGGGMNTEAFF. The CDR3 coding sequence is TGCGCCAGCAGCTTGGGTGGGGGCATGAACACTGAAGCTTTCTTT.

This rearrangement joins TRBV7-8 to TRBJ2-7; D remains unclear. This CDR3 spans 14 amino acids. V was trimmed by 1 base and J by 0 bases, leaving 7 bases between them. Germline V gene lookup returns CDR1 SGHVS and CDR2 FQNEAQ. DNA of the CDR3: TGTGCCAGCAGCTTAGGGCTCTTCTCCTACGAGCAGTACTTC. Residues: CASSLGLFSYEQYF.

This clone was detected a few times. The genes are TRBV4-1 and TRBJ2-6; 9 positions match TRBD1. J gave up 0 bases and V 4 bases, and 4 bases lay outside the gene matches. Germline V CDR1 and CDR2: MGHRA, YSYEKL. The CDR3 loop spans 17 amino acids. The CDR3 DNA is TGCGCCAGCAGCCCAGGGGACAGGGTCTCTGGGGCCAACGTCCTGACTTTC. It encodes CASSPGDRVSGANVLTF.

The V gene is TRBV9, the J gene TRBJ2-4; TRBD1 agrees at 11 bases. Germline-derived CDR1 and CDR2 are SGDLS and YYNGEE. Trimming took 3 bases from V and 8 from J; bases not matched to a gene: 7. The CDR3 is made up of 15 amino acids. CDR3 sequence reads: CASSGSPGQGDIQYF. The CDR3 DNA reads as TGTGCCAGCAGCGGTTCTCCGGGACAGGGGGACATTCAGTACTTC.

This clone came up once. The chain uses TRBV19 and TRBJ1-3, with D possibly matching TRBD1 (5 bases). Between the trimmed V and J ends, which lost 1 base and 2 bases, there was a span of 9 bases. This CDR3 spans 15 amino acids. Germline values: CDR1 LNHDA, CDR2 SQIVND (reference sequence). This CDR3 is CASSIAGFAGNTIYF. The CDR3 nucleotides read TGTGCCAGTAGTATAGCAGGGTTTGCTGGAAACACCATATATTTT.

This CDR3 reads CASRSPVRSSYNSPLHF. CDR3 in DNA: TGTGCCAGCAGATCTCCTGTCCGCAGTTCCTATAATTCACCCCTCCACTTT. This chain connects TRBV27 to TRBJ1-6, with unresolved D. CDR1 is MNHEY and CDR2 is SMNVEV in the germline V gene (reference sequence). The V end was cut by 6 bases, the J end by 1 base, with 16 bases between. CDR3 size: 17 residues.

The chain carries TRBV27 and TRBJ2-7; weak D call: TRBD2 (5 bases). Germline assignment: CDR1 MNHEY and CDR2 SMNVEV (reference sequence). The CDR3 has 15 residues. Trimming cost V 0 bases and J 1 base, with 10 bases left between them. CDR3 residues: CASSLSGLASYEQYF. In DNA, the CDR3 is TGTGCCAGCAGTTTATCTGGGCTAGCATCCTACGAGCAGTACTTC.